What follows describes a single T cell receptor (beta chain). This clone was counted only a few times. Which antigen it targets is not known. No base-level quality is on record; no much larger clone is a single base apart. Trimming at the junction amounts to 1 base on V and 4 bases on J, and the germline ends lie 10 bases apart. CDR3 length: 15 amino acids, cysteine to phenylalanine. The retained sequence is limited to the CDR3, 45 bases, with the frame set at the first base. In the germline V gene, CDR1 corresponds to KGHSH and CDR2 to LQKENI. This sample is part of a study of cytomegalovirus exposure and HLA in healthy donors (dated by TCRdb to the late 2010s). Describing the broader study: According to an earlier analysis of a few hundred of the donors, about 179 million T cells yielded over 100 million unique TCR beta sequences and less than 300 Gb of sequence data. An earlier analysis of approximately 630 of the donors applied high-throughput TCR beta sequencing to assess whether each TCR beta V gene segment acted as functional or pseudogenic. Both class I and class II loci were covered by HLA typing, at four-digit resolution. The study combined high-throughput TCR immunosequencing, statistical association of individual TCRs with disease status, and machine learning to predict cytomegalovirus infection status. Roughly 320 gigabases of sequencing data and approximately 92 million unique TCR sequences made up an early release that covered some 640 HLA-typed donors. The genetic ancestry cluster associated with self-reported Caucasian donors included about 84% of the roughly 410 genotyped donors. The study aimed to test whether signatures of past pathogen exposure could be identified by cataloging public T cell receptors. Roughly 5 DR-DQ haplotypes were handled as single units for association and clustering because linkage in the cohort was strong. A later genetic analysis took genome-wide SNP genotypes for about three fifths of the 666 donors and used that subset as a discovery cohort. Typing coverage differed by locus: A, B, C, DRB1 and DQB1 were typed in about 620-640 donors, DQA1 in 522, DPA1 in around 610, and DPB1 in approximately 450. Donor age, sex, ethnicity and CMV serostatus were collected together with the repertoire data. Across some 400 genotyped donors of the cohort, an average of about 240,000 unique TCR beta nucleotide sequences per donor were sequenced, and about a sixth of those sequences were non-productive. The study profiled the T cell repertoires of some 610 subjects by immunosequencing and related them to cytomegalovirus serostatus. Along with the roughly 670-subject first cohort, a separate validation cohort of over a hundred different subjects was used. Rather than drawing on any new phenotypic data, the later analysis identified candidate immune exposures from TCR beta sequences and the way those sequences occurred across donors. To study patterns of TCR occurrence, a later analysis re-analyzed previously published TCR beta repertoires from 700 or so donors and added high-resolution HLA genotyping. Every discovery cohort repertoire had been produced on one sequencing platform.

What the study reported, not specific to this receptor: Because counts were too low, under 20 rarely observed V segments, including chromosome 9 orphons, were left out of the earlier analysis of several hundred of the donors. When HLA alleles, especially DR and DQ, strongly co-occurred, TCR associations were difficult to assign to individual alleles. The study gave a list of 150 to 200 TCR beta chains associated with cytomegalovirus. In vitro tests confirmed that a few of the cytomegalovirus-associated TCR beta chains recognize cytomegalovirus antigens. HLA typing was unavailable for some donors at each locus, so association tests used only the typed subset. The presence/absence analyses assumed that sequencing depth was roughly uniform across donors, and that assumption may not be true. V-gene and J-gene trimming of TCR beta chains was associated with a missense DCLRE1C variant in a later genetic analysis, and the association was replicated in an independent cohort. A later analysis reported that several top co-occurrence clusters appeared linked to parvovirus B19, influenza, CMV and Epstein-Barr virus. At a false discovery rate of 0.05, a later analysis linked 15,000 to 20,000 TCR beta sequences to specific HLA alleles. The 87-base-pair reads could not distinguish some IMGT-functional V segments, including TRBV6-2 and TRBV6-3, so those segments were excluded. Compared with equally common non-associated chains, HLA-associated TCR beta chains in a later analysis were more clonally expanded and had lower generation probabilities. A group of highly shared sequence variants was considered likely to be a technical artifact of the sequencing pipeline. Immune exposure information for the cohort was limited to CMV serostatus. Most TCR sequences were observed very rarely across donors, whereas some public TCRs were present in many individuals. According to a later analysis, TCR association rates differed among HLA loci, with DRB1 alleles showing the most associated TCRs and HLA-C alleles showing the fewest. According to a later analysis, most CMV-associated TCR beta chains appeared to be HLA-restricted, and the HLA associations seemed to be driven largely by CMV exposure. The classifier was reported to diagnose cytomegalovirus status with high specificity and sensitivity in both the original and validation cohorts. In an earlier analysis of approximately 590 of the donors, most TCR beta V segments were observed in productive rearrangements about 87% or about 30% of the time, broadly matching IMGT annotations. Linkage disequilibrium might explain the correlated functional status among segregating V segments, but an unknown experimental factor could not be ruled out. The authors suggested that the approach could potentially be generalized to other disease states and immunological phenotypes. According to a later genetic analysis, donors in an Asian-associated ancestry cluster had fewer N-insertions in productive TCRs than the roughly 700-donor mean. A further reported finding was that TCR beta sequences accurately predicted the HLA-A and HLA-B alleles for most subjects in the first cohort. This cohort had only TCR beta chains sequenced, and the lack of alpha or paired-chain data limited which features could be detected.

Libraries were made using the immunoSEQ multiplex PCR assay. For the multiplex PCR, a mixture combining 60 forward primers for TCR Vbeta segments and 13 reverse primers for TCR Jbeta segments was used. The CDR3 region of rearranged TCR beta genes was amplified from genomic DNA by a multiplex PCR assay. The amplified TCR beta libraries were sequenced on the Illumina HiSeq System as 87-base-pair reads. Concerning the study's data processing: In a later analysis, tens of millions of unique TCR beta chains were counted across the 500 to 850 repertoires, and roughly 11 million of these chains were shared by at least two donors. Raw reads were error-corrected and collapsed into unique sequences by a nearest-neighbor algorithm in which closely related sequences were merged to remove PCR and sequencing errors. V, D and J gene segments were assigned by aligning CDR3 sequences to IMGT reference sequences. For a sequence to be retained, a match of at least six nucleotides was required to both a V gene segment and a J gene segment. Rearrangements were called productive when the CDR3 lacked stop codons and stayed in frame with V and J; all others were non-productive. Following IMGT convention, CDR3 was defined as the stretch from the second conserved V-encoded cysteine up to the conserved J-encoded phenylalanine. Sequences without an unambiguous match to a single V gene segment were excluded from the earlier analysis of 450 to 750 of the donors. An earlier analysis of 587 of the donors classified V segments as functional when productive rearrangements were above 56.7% and as segregating when the standard deviation between donors was above 5%. A statistical classification framework was developed to diagnose cytomegalovirus status using the catalog of TCR beta chain sequences. V and J gene assignment, in a later analysis, came from comparing TCR nucleotide sequences with IMGT/GENE-DB human TR gene sequences. The TCRdist pipeline was used in a later analysis to assign CDR3 sequences and most-parsimonious VDJ recombination scenarios. A later analysis defined each TCR beta chain by its CDR3 amino acid sequence plus V-gene family, and excluded reads lacking a unique V-gene family. In a later analysis, fewer than 600 highly shared, low-generation-probability nucleotide sequences were removed to address suspected cross-contamination and a sequencing artifact. For each public chain, a later analysis derived a clonal expansion index from normalized ranks of inferred template counts within each repertoire. In a later analysis, generation probabilities were computed with a VDJ recombination model fitted to out-of-frame rearrangements, and the resulting probabilities were checked against IGoR. A later analysis scored TCR-TCR, TCR-HLA and TCR-CMV co-occurrence with hypergeometric tests, applying a repertoire-size bias correction to TCR pairs. A later analysis estimated false discovery rates by permuting HLA or CMV assignments 20 times. In a later analysis, co-occurring TCRs were grouped using DBSCAN, with TCRdist sequence similarity added in when clustering inside HLA-allele-positive subsets. For co-occurrence clustering, repertoires with fewer than 30,000 or more than 120,000 public chains were excluded, along with roughly 5 repertoires with anomalous nucleotide sharing. TCRdb took over this immuneACCESS table, retaining in-frame rearrangements with V and J assigned. Such tables are incomplete; in checked studies, under half of the missing clones stem from an unresolved V gene, and the remainder is unexplained. V, J and clone size derive from that table, while D and trimming were established from the DNA sequence. The table for this sample lists fewer than 200,000 clones; roughly 77% of them were counted only once. 3.7% of the sample is in the top ten clones.

The cohort consisted of 666 healthy bone marrow donors. At the time of sampling, every cohort member was nominally healthy, though immune exposures that went unrecorded were likely present. The donor was CMV seropositive and was included in the group of 250 to 300 seropositive cohort members. Every donor gave a peripheral blood sample, and the peripheral blood mononuclear cells from that sample were used for TCR beta sequencing. The Qiagen DNeasy Blood Extraction Kit was used to extract genomic DNA from the blood cell samples. This clonotype originated in a man aged 25 to 40 in good health and CMV-seropositive. The rearrangement joined TRBV18 to TRBJ1-4; there is no confident call for the D gene. The sample was PBMCs. In nucleotide form, the sequence is TGTGCCAGCTCACCACGGCAGGCGCTTAATGAAAAACTGTTTTTT. It specifies CASSPRQALNEKLFF.